This is a list of T cell receptor beta chains from one sample in a study of blood T cell repertoires in COVID-19. Clones were sequenced by immunoSEQ multiplex PCR, and TCRdb holds only the in-frame ones, with some missing. Of roughly 95,000 clones listed, roughly four fifths are singletons. The specimen was peripheral blood. The receptors were gathered from a man aged 50 or older with active or convalescent COVID-19. Each CDR3 is given with its conserved first and last residue. The D gene is left open where the match is weak. Only some rows state a clone size, as once, few, many or a class for expanded clones.

clone size,J gene,D gene,V gene,CDR3 DNA,CDR3 protein
.,TRBJ1-1,.,TRBV19,TGTGCCAGTAGTATTCGGGAGCCGAACACTGAAGCTTTCTTT,CASSIREPNTEAFF
once,TRBJ2-1,.,TRBV14,TGTGCCAGCAGCCAACCCCCGACACGGACTGACTACTACAATGAGCAGTTCTTC,CASSQPPTRTDYYNEQFF
.,TRBJ2-1,TRBD2,TRBV2,TGTGCCAGCAGGGAACTTAGCGGGGGGTACAATGAGCAGTTCTTC,CASRELSGGYNEQFF
.,TRBJ1-6,.,TRBV7-8,TGTGCCAGCAGCTTAGGAGCGCAGGGAGGTAGTTCACCCCTCCACTTT,CASSLGAQGGSSPLHF
.,TRBJ1-5,.,TRBV6-2/TRBV6-3,TGTGCCAGCAGTTTAGTGGGGAGCCAGCCCCAGCATTTT,CASSLVGSQPQHF
.,TRBJ2-5,.,TRBV7-2,TGTGCCAGCAGCTTATCGCGACAAGAGACCCAGTACTTC,CASSLSRQETQYF
.,TRBJ2-2,.,TRBV6-5,TGTGCCAGCAGGCAGGGGATAGCGAACACCGGGGAGCTGTTTTTT,CASRQGIANTGELFF
.,TRBJ1-6,.,TRBV5-6,TGTGCCAGCAGCTTAGGGGAGGTCTCACCCCTCCACTTT,CASSLGEVSPLHF
.,TRBJ2-3,TRBD1,TRBV6-4,TGTGCCAGCAGTAGGACAGGGGGCACAGATACGCAGTATTTT,CASSRTGGTDTQYF
.,TRBJ2-1,TRBD2,TRBV11-2,TGTGCCAGCAGTCCCACCTCGGGGGGCAATGAGCAGTTCTTC,CASSPTSGGNEQFF
.,TRBJ1-6,TRBD1,TRBV6-5,TGTGCCAGCTGGGACAGGGGGCGCGCGAATTCACCCCTCCACTTT,CASWDRGRANSPLHF
.,TRBJ1-6,TRBD1,TRBV6-1,TGTGCCAGCAGTGATGAGGCAGGGGGCCGATCACCCCTCCACTTT,CASSDEAGGRSPLHF
.,TRBJ2-1,TRBD2,TRBV4-2,TGTGCCAGCAGCCAAGATAACAGCGGGGTCTATGAGCAGTTCTTC,CASSQDNSGVYEQFF
.,TRBJ2-1,.,TRBV10-3,TGTGCCATCACCGATACTTCCTACAATGAGCAGTTCTTC,CAITDTSYNEQFF
.,TRBJ2-5,.,TRBV6-1,TGTGCCAGCAGTGAAGGAGGGTCCCAAGAGACCCAGTACTTC,CASSEGGSQETQYF
.,TRBJ1-2,TRBD1,TRBV3-1/TRBV3-2,TGTGCCAGCAGCCAACCACAGGGGTATGGCTACACCTTC,CASSQPQGYGYTF
.,TRBJ1-5,.,TRBV5-1,TGCGCCAGCAGCTTGGAAGGAGGGGGCAATCAGCCCCAGCATTTT,CASSLEGGGNQPQHF
.,TRBJ1-1,.,TRBV18,TGTGCCAGCTCACCAAGTCAGGGATACAACACTGAAGCTTTCTTT,CASSPSQGYNTEAFF
.,TRBJ1-5,TRBD1,TRBV6-1,TGTGCCAGCAGTGAGTCAGCCACACAGGGGAAGCCCCAGCATTTT,CASSESATQGKPQHF
.,TRBJ1-4,.,TRBV9,TGTGCCAGCAGCTTTGGACTCGGCGGTGAAAAACTGTTTTTT,CASSFGLGGEKLFF
.,TRBJ1-5,.,TRBV24-1,TGTGCCACCAGTGATTCAGGGAATCAGCCCCAGCATTTT,CATSDSGNQPQHF
.,TRBJ2-1,.,TRBV14,TGTGCCAGCAGCCAAGATGGCAGGTCCTCAAATGAGCAGTTCTTC,CASSQDGRSSNEQFF
once,TRBJ1-2,TRBD1,TRBV30,TGTGCCTGGAGACGGGACAGGTCATTTAACTATGGCTACACCTTC,CAWRRDRSFNYGYTF
.,TRBJ1-5,TRBD1,TRBV19,TGTGCCAGTAGGATGGACAGGGGGGACCAGCCCCAGCATTTT,CASRMDRGDQPQHF
.,TRBJ2-2,.,TRBV5-1,TGCGCCAGCGGGGCCGGGACGGGAGCGGAGCTGTTTTTT,CASGAGTGAELFF
.,TRBJ2-1,TRBD1,TRBV5-1,TGCGCCAGCAGCATGGGACAGGGCTCCTACAATGAGCAGTTCTTC,CASSMGQGSYNEQFF
.,TRBJ2-2,TRBD1,TRBV5-6,TGTGCCAGCAGCCACCCTCCGGGACAGAGTAACACCGGGGAGCTGTTTTTT,CASSHPPGQSNTGELFF
.,TRBJ2-7,.,TRBV5-1,TGCGCCAGCAGCTTGGACATCTCCTACGAGCAGTACTTC,CASSLDISYEQYF
.,TRBJ2-2,.,TRBV27,TGTGCCAGCAGTTTAGGAACAGTTAACACCGGGGAGCTGTTTTTT,CASSLGTVNTGELFF
.,TRBJ1-1,.,TRBV6-5,TGTGCCAGCAGCCAAGACAGTTTGAACACTGAAGCTTTCTTT,CASSQDSLNTEAFF
.,TRBJ1-1,.,TRBV4-3,TGCGCCAGCAGCCAAGAATTAGGGGGAAGGGGGACTGAAGCTTTCTTT,CASSQELGGRGTEAFF
.,TRBJ2-7,TRBD1,TRBV5-4,TGTGCCAGCAGCCTAGACAGGGGAAGACAGTACTTC,CASSLDRGRQYF
.,TRBJ1-1,.,TRBV3-1/TRBV3-2,TGTGCCAGCAGCCAGGTAAGCGAGACTGAAGCTTTCTTT,CASSQVSETEAFF
.,TRBJ1-2,.,TRBV5-4,TGTGCCAGCAGCTTATGGGGGGGTAACTATGGCTACACCTTC,CASSLWGGNYGYTF
few,TRBJ2-5,.,TRBV2,TGTGCCAGCACGACTAGTAGTTTTCAAGAGACCCAGTACTTC,CASTTSSFQETQYF
.,TRBJ1-4,.,TRBV4-1,TGCGCCAGCAGCCACCCCCGGGGAGGGGGGAGTGAAAAACTGTTTTTT,CASSHPRGGGSEKLFF
few,TRBJ2-5,.,TRBV18,TGTGCCAGCTCACCACGTTTTCATCCCCAAGAGACCCAGTACTTC,CASSPRFHPQETQYF
.,TRBJ2-7,TRBD2,TRBV28,TGTGCCAGCAACCGGGGGGACTCCTACGAGCAGTACTTC,CASNRGDSYEQYF
.,TRBJ2-5,TRBD1,TRBV19,TGTGCCAGTAGTCCTGTGGCAGGGGGAGAGACCCAGTACTTC,CASSPVAGGETQYF
.,TRBJ1-5,.,TRBV3-1/TRBV3-2,TGTGCCAGCAGTCAAAGACTTCTGGGGAGTAATCAGCCCCAGCATTTT,CASSQRLLGSNQPQHF
.,TRBJ2-1,.,TRBV18,TGTGCCAGCTCACCACCGCGCGGGCGGCATGAGCAGTTCTTC,CASSPPRGRHEQFF
.,TRBJ1-1,.,TRBV7-6,TGTGCCAGCAGCTTAGTATCTGGCATGAACACTGAAGCTTTCTTT,CASSLVSGMNTEAFF
.,TRBJ1-1,TRBD1,TRBV28,TGTGCCAGCACCCCGGGGAAGGGGGCTAGAACTGAAGCTTTCTTT,CASTPGKGARTEAFF
few,TRBJ2-7,.,TRBV19,TGTGCCACCCGCCGAACGGAGACCTACGAGCAGTACTTC,CATRRTETYEQYF
few,TRBJ2-1,.,TRBV3-1/TRBV3-2,TGTGCCAGCAGCCAACTCCCCACAGGGATACAAGGGGAGCAGTTCTTC,CASSQLPTGIQGEQFF